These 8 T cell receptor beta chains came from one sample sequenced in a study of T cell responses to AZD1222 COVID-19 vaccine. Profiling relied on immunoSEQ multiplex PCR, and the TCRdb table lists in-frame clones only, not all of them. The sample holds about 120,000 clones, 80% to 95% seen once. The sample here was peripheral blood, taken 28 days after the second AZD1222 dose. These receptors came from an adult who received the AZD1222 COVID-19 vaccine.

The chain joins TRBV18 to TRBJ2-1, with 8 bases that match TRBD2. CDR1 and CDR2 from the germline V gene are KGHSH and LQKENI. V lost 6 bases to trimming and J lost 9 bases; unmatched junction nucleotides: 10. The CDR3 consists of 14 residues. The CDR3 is CASSAAAAGGEQFF. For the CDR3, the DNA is TGTGCCAGCTCCGCTGCCGCGGCGGGGGGTGAGCAGTTCTTC.

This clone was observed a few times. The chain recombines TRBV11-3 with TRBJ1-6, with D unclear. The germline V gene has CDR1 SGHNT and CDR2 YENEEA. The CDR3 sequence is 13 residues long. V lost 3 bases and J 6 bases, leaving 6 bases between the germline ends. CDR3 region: CASSLTLNSPLHF. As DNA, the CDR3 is TGTGCCAGCAGCTTGACACTTAATTCACCCCTCCACTTT.

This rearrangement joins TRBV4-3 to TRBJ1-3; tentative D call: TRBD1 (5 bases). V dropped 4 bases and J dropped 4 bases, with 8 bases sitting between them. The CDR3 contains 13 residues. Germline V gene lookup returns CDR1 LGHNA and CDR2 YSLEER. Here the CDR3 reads CASSRRVGNTIYF. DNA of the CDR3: TGCGCCAGCAGCCGCAGGGTGGGAAACACCATATATTTT.

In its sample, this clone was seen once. Here the CDR3 DNA reads TGTGCCAGCAGCTTAGGACATCTCGCCACCGGGGAGCTGTTTTTT. Protein: CASSLGHLATGELFF. The chain employs TRBV7-3 and TRBJ2-2; weak D call: TRBD1 (5 bases). Between the trimmed V and J ends, which lost 2 bases and 4 bases, there was a span of 11 bases. This CDR3 region has 15 residues. Germline assignment: CDR1 SGHTA and CDR2 FQGTGA.

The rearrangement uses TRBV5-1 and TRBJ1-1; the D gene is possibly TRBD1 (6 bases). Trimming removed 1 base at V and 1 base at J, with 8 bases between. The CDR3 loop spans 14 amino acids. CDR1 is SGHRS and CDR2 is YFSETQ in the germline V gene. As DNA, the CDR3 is TGCGCCAGCAGCTTGTGGGGACAGAACACTGAAGCTTTCTTT. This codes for CASSLWGQNTEAFF.

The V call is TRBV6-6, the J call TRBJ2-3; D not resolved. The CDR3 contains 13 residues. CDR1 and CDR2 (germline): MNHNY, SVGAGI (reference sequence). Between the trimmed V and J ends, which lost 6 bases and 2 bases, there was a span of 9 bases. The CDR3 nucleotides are TGTGCCAGCAGCAAAGACTCCACAGATACGCAGTATTTT. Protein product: CASSKDSTDTQYF.

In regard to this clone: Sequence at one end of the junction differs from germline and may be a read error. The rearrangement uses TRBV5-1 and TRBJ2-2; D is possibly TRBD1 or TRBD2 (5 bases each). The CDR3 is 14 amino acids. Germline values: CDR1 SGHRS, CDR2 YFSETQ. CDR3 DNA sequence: TGCGCCAGCACCTTGTTGGGGGATGCCGGGGAGCTGTTTTTT. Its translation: CASTLLGDAGELFF.

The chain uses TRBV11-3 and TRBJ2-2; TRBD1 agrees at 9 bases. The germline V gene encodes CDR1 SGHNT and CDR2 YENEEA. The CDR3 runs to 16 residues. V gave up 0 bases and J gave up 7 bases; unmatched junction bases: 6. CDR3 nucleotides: TGTGCCAGCAGCTTAGATCTCACAGGGGGCGACGGGGAGCTGTTTTTT. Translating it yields CASSLDLTGGDGELFF. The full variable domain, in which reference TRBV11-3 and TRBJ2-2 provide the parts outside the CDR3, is EAGVVQSPRYKIIEKKQPVAFWCNPISGHNTLYWYLQNLGQGPELLIRYENEEAVDDSQLPKDRFSAERLKGVDSTLKIQPAELGDSAVYLCASSLDLTGGDGELFFGEGSRLTVL.